The clone carrying this TCR beta chain was counted once. Its specificity is not known. These data are taken from a study of shared clonotypes between healthy human individuals. General study results and limits: Read depth was anticipated to influence clonotype sharing among donors.

As defined, naive CD8 cells were CD45RO-negative and positively selected for CCR7, with terminally differentiated effector memory CD45RA+ cells excluded. On sorted subsets, replicate PCRs used about 200 ng DNA, or about 30,000 T cell genomes. Repertoires were generated with immunoSEQ multiplex PCR, while TCRdb's copy carries only in-frame clones and drops some. The sample contains about 1,900,000 clones, about 95% of which appear only once. The sequence came from a man aged 18 to 29 in good health. Sample: naive CD8+ T cells sorted from blood.

The CDR3 DNA follows: TGCGCCAGCAGCGCGTCCAGGACTTTCGCTGAAGCTTTCTTT. It codes for CASSASRTFAEAFF. The J gene is TRBJ1-1, the V gene TRBV4-3, with D unresolved. V lost 5 bases to trimming and J lost 6 bases, with 16 bases between them. The CDR3 sequence is 14 residues long. The germline gives CDR1 LGHNA, CDR2 YSLEER.